Here is one T cell receptor (beta chain) with its context. The antigen remains undetermined. Looked up from germline, CDR1 is SEHNR and CDR2 is FQNEAQ (reference sequence). The CDR3 has 16 residues. The V segment lost 1 base and the J segment 3 bases; nucleotides outside the gene matches: 6. This entry is derived from a study of shared clonotypes between healthy human individuals. Across the whole study: The study drew on a couple of women and a few men aged 18 to 49 as donors.

Only in-frame clones appear in the TCRdb table, and some are missing; sequencing was by immunoSEQ multiplex PCR. Of about 2.3 million clones listed, 85% to 95% were seen once; the top ten hold approximately 0.4%. Whole-study findings and limits: Larger estimated richness was generally seen in naive subsets than in memory subsets.

The chain employs TRBV7-9 and TRBJ2-4, with TRBD2 identical over 7 bases. Sequences were obtained from naive CD4+ T cells from PBMCs. The subset was: CD45RA+ positively selected. This sequence was found in a man aged 18 to 30 in good health. Some clones in this sample may be carry-over from other donors' samples. In DNA form, the CDR3 reads TGTGCCAGCAGCTTAGGGGAGGGCAGTAACAAAAACATTCAGTACTTC. Protein sequence: CASSLGEGSNKNIQYF.